This T cell receptor (beta chain) was identified during a study of T-cell memory formation after mild COVID-19 (dated by TCRdb to the early 2020s). The study in broad terms: TCR sequence clusters from the two donors were found to be largely donor specific. In a couple of donors, T-cell clones that expanded and contracted after mild COVID-19 were followed by sequencing TCRalpha and TCRbeta repertoires longitudinally. The cohort comprised two young, previously healthy adult volunteers, one female and one male. Paper-wide results and their limitations: Contracting CD4+ clones were found mainly in CM and EM memory subsets, while CD8+ clones were enriched in EMRA. SARS-CoV-2 specificity of the second-wave clones peaking on day 37 was not confirmed. Clones that contracted from day 15 to 85 showed balanced CD4/CD8 phenotypes, whereas a second wave of clones that expanded from day 15 to 37 leaned towards CD4+. Some responding clones were detected in pre-infection memory, which suggested that pre-existing cross-reactive memory T cells had joined the SARS-CoV-2 response. Only a couple of mild cases were covered in the study, and larger cohorts including severe cases with pre-infection samples were considered necessary.

The sequencing machine was an Illumina NovaSeq 6000. cDNA libraries for TCRalpha and TCRbeta were prepared by 5'RACE using constant-segment primers, with sample barcodes and unique molecular identifiers added. Trizol reagent was used to extract RNA from every sample. Libraries were amplified in two PCR steps, with a second sample barcode and Illumina TruSeq adapters added in the second step. Sequencing of the libraries was done on an Illumina NovaSeq, producing 2 x 150 bp paired-end reads. On the authors' methods: Demultiplexing of reads and collapsing into UMI-guided consensus sequences were performed with migec v1.2.7. Using mixcr v2.1.11, UMI consensuses were aligned to TRA and TRB V and J templates and then assembled into clonotypes. Expanded or contracted clonotypes were those called significant by both edgeR and NoisET, with noise models trained on biological replicates. For edgeR calls, a false discovery rate-adjusted p below 0.01 and a log2 fold-change threshold of 1 were applied. As an exploratory analysis of dynamics, max-normalized trajectories of the 1000 most abundant clonotypes were examined by PCA with hierarchical clustering. Separately sequenced CD4+ and CD8+ repertoires were used to assign a CD4 or CD8 phenotype to each responding clone. Through fastp at Q25 and MiXCR, TCRdb rebuilt clones from the public reads, retaining in-frame beta chains. Each CDR3 protein appears once, grouped with its most common genes and DNA. The V and J calls follow TCRdb's processing rather than the paper's. This sample gives more than 80,000 distinct CDR3 sequences in total; about a sixth of them show up just once. The ten largest clones represent 28% of the sample.

At least ten counts were recorded for this clonotype. It has no known antigen specificity. It has no much larger one-base neighbor in the sample; base qualities were not kept. Ficoll-Paque density gradient centrifugation was used to isolate PBMCs. Sequenced: PBMCs or a T cell subset sorted from them (not recorded which). This TCR derives from an adult woman who had mild COVID-19 (a few samples of this study predate the infection). The sample titles of this study are shuffled in the database, so cell type and time point are left out; the donor was told from shared clones.

In nucleotides, the sequence is TGTGCCAGCAGCCGACCGGGACAGGGAACCTACGAGCAGTACTTC. This codes for CASSRPGQGTYEQYF. The chain couples TRBV7-9 to TRBJ2-7, and 9 bases in between align with TRBD1. From V the trimming removes 5 bases and from J it removes 2 bases, while the gene matches leave 7 bases of the junction unaccounted for. The CDR3 runs 15 amino acids, cysteine and phenylalanine included. Only the CDR3 part of the read is kept: 45 bases, read in frame from the first base. The germline V gene (reference sequence) sets CDR1 to SEHNR and CDR2 to FQNEAQ.